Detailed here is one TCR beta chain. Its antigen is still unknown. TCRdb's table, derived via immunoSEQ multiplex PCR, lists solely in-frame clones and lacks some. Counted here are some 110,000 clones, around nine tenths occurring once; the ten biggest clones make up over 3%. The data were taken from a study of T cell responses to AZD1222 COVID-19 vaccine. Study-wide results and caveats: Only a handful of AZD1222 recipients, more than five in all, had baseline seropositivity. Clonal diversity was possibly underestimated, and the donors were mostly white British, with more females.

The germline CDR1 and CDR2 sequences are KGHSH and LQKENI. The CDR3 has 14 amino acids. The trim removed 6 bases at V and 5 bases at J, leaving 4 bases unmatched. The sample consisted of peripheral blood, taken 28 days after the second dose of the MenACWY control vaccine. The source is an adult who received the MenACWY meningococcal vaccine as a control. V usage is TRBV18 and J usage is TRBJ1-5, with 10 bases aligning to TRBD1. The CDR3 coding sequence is TGTGCCAGCTCCGGACAGGGGGTAGATCAGCCCCAGCATTTT. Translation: CASSGQGVDQPQHF. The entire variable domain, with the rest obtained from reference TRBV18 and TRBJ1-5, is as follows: NAGVMQNPRHLVRRRGQEARLRCSPMKGHSHVYWYRQLPEEGLKFMVYLQKENIIDESGMPKERFSAEFPKEGPSILRIQQVVRGDSAAYFCASSGQGVDQPQHFGDGTRLSIL.